The 19 T cell receptor beta chains below come from one sample, sequenced in a study of CD8 T cells in Susac syndrome. Reverse transcription of about 0.45 to 1 ug RNA was carried out with random hexamers. TCRdb reanalysed the immunoSEQ multiplex PCR reads using MiXCR and keeps one entry per CDR3 protein. The sample carries around 280,000 distinct CDR3 sequences, 80% to 90% recorded once. Sequencing was done on a sample of CD8+ T cells from PBMCs. All receptors derive from a human donor with multiple sclerosis.

J is TRBJ1-2 and V is TRBV29-1, with D hard to call. Trimming removed 6 bases at V and 4 bases at J, with 21 bases between. The CDR3 is 15 amino acids. Looked up from germline, CDR1 is SQVTM and CDR2 is ANQGSEA. Here the CDR3 DNA reads TGCAGCGTCTTCGCCGTCGGGTTTATAGGCTATGGCTACACCTTC. Translated: CSVFAVGFIGYGYTF.

The chain joins TRBV20-1 to TRBJ2-7; unclear D gene. The CDR3 contains 15 residues. CDR1 is DFQATT and CDR2 is SNEGSKA in the germline V gene (reference sequence). V lost 1 base to trimming and J lost 2 bases, with 15 bases between them. The CDR3 bases are TGCAGTGCTAGAGGGTTCCCTAGTACCCCCTACGAGCAGTACTTC. It specifies CSARGFPSTPYEQYF.

The chain joins TRBV10-3 to TRBJ2-7; 8 nucleotides line up with TRBD1. CDR1 is ENHRY and CDR2 is SYGVKD in the germline V gene. This CDR3 region has 15 residues. V lost 0 bases, J lost 2 bases, and 3 bases stayed unmatched. The CDR3 DNA reads as TGTGCCATCAGTGAGTCCAACAGGGGGACCTACGAGCAGTACTTC. Translated, it gives CAISESNRGTYEQYF.

V is TRBV7-9 and J is TRBJ2-1; D gene ambiguous. CDR3 length equals 14 residues. The V and J ends lost 4 bases and 4 bases respectively, with 11 bases between them. Germline loops: CDR1 SEHNR, CDR2 FQNEAQ (reference sequence). The CDR3: CASSSNQAYNEQFF. CDR3 DNA sequence: TGTGCCAGCAGCTCCAACCAAGCGTACAATGAGCAGTTCTTC.

The J gene is TRBJ1-1, the V gene TRBV30; D gene uncertain. The CDR3 totals 17 residues. CDR1 and CDR2 (germline): GTSNPN, SVGIG (reference sequence). Deletions cut 0 bases from V and 1 base from J, with 18 bases between. Written as DNA, the CDR3 is TGTGCCTGGAGTGTGGAAAGTTTGGCAGCCCGGAACACTGAAGCTTTCTTT. Amino acids: CAWSVESLAARNTEAFF.

This rearrangement joins TRBV19 to TRBJ1-1, with D possibly being TRBD1 (5 bases). The CDR3 loop spans 17 amino acids. Germline CDR1 LNHDA, CDR2 SQIVND (reference sequence). V shed 5 bases and J shed 0 bases, with 19 bases lying between them. The CDR3 region has the DNA TGTGCCAGTAGTCCCCTTATAGGGGCTGGGATGAACACTGAAGCTTTCTTT. Amino acids: CASSPLIGAGMNTEAFF. The variable domain in full, with the rest retrieved from reference TRBV19 and TRBJ1-1, is DGGITQSPKYLFRKEGQNVTLSCEQNLNHDAMYWYRQDPGQGLRLIYYSQIVNDFQKGDIAEGYSVSREKKESFPLTVTSAQKNPTAFYLCASSPLIGAGMNTEAFFGQGTRLTVV.

The V call is TRBV28, the J call TRBJ2-1, with TRBD2 matching over 9 bases. V was pared by 6 bases and J by 0 bases, with 6 bases of the junction left unmatched. From germline, CDR1 is MDHEN and CDR2 SYDVKM. This CDR3 contains 16 residues. CDR3 coding DNA: TGTGCCAGCAGCCGTGGCGGGAGGGCCTCCTACAATGAGCAGTTCTTC. As protein: CASSRGGRASYNEQFF.

The chain uses TRBV25-1 and TRBJ1-1; no clear D. V lost 8 bases and J lost 7, with 8 bases in between. Germline lookup yields CDR1 MGHDK and CDR2 SYGVNS. The CDR3 covers 10 residues. The CDR3 bases are TGTGCCAGCTGGCAGAGTGAAGCTTTCTTT. Translating it yields CASWQSEAFF.

This rearrangement joins TRBV5-5 to TRBJ1-2, with D uncertain. The CDR3 totals 11 residues. The germline V and J ends were trimmed by 4 bases and 11 bases, with 12 bases remaining between them. Per germline, CDR1 SGHKS and CDR2 YYEKEE (reference sequence). The DNA of the CDR3 is TGTGCCAGCAGCCCCCATAGGGAGTACACCTTC. Its protein is CASSPHREYTF.

The V and J genes are TRBV12-3 or TRBV12-4 and TRBJ1-4, with a tentative D call TRBD1 (6 bases). Trimming took 4 bases from V and 4 from J, leaving 10 bases between them. The CDR3 loop spans 14 amino acids. This CDR3 is CASSSTGVNEKLFF. CDR3 nucleotide sequence: TGTGCCAGCAGTTCGACAGGAGTTAATGAAAAACTGTTTTTT.

The V call is TRBV27, the J call TRBJ2-5; D is undetermined. V lost 4 bases to trimming and J lost 2 bases, with 11 bases between them. There are 14 residues in the CDR3. Germline assignment: CDR1 MNHEY and CDR2 SMNVEV (reference sequence). The CDR3 sequence is CASSSPKLQETQYF. The CDR3 DNA reads as TGTGCCAGCAGTTCACCCAAATTGCAAGAGACCCAGTACTTC.

V is TRBV30 and J is TRBJ1-5; 9 bases are shared with TRBD1. V was clipped by 6 bases and J by 3 bases; unmatched bases: 9. The V gene's germline CDR1 is GTSNPN and CDR2 SVGIG (reference sequence). This CDR3 is built from 15 residues. The chain's CDR3 is CACGTGMWANQPQHF. The CDR3 DNA reads as TGTGCCTGTGGGACAGGGATGTGGGCCAATCAGCCCCAGCATTTT.

The chain links TRBV9 to TRBJ2-2, with 10 bases lining up with TRBD1. Trimming removed 2 bases from V and 7 bases from J; junction bases left unmatched: 11. Germline CDR1 and CDR2: SGDLS and YYNGEE. The CDR3 consists of 17 residues. CDR3 residues: CASSVDPGTGAIGELFF. The CDR3 DNA reads TGTGCCAGCAGCGTGGACCCCGGGACAGGGGCGATCGGGGAGCTGTTTTTT.

The table lists this clonotype with a count of one. In nucleotides, the CDR3 is TGTGCCAGCAGTTTTGCGGGTGAGGTGAACACTGAAGCTTTCTTT. This sequence encodes CASSFAGEVNTEAFF. The gene calls are TRBV28 and TRBJ1-1; the D is unclear. The germline CDR1 and CDR2 sequences are MDHEN and SYDVKM. Trimming removed 3 bases at V and 0 bases at J, with 11 bases between. This CDR3 region has 15 residues.

DNA for the CDR3: TGTGCCTGGAGTGCCTTACCCAGGGGGCGGTCAGATACGCAGTATTTT. Its translation is CAWSALPRGRSDTQYF. This rearrangement joins TRBV30 to TRBJ2-3; 8 bases agree with TRBD1. The CDR3 consists of 16 residues. After removal of 1 base from V and 4 bases from J, the junction contained 10 bases not matched to a gene. CDR1 and CDR2 from the germline V gene are GTSNPN and SVGIG (reference sequence).

The chain carries TRBV10-3 and TRBJ1-1; D call uncertain. The CDR3 length is 11 residues. Germline values: CDR1 ENHRY, CDR2 SYGVKD. Trimming cost V 7 bases and J 1 base, with 4 bases left between them. CDR3 DNA: TGTGCCATCAAGACGAACACTGAAGCTTTCTTT. It translates to CAIKTNTEAFF.

The chain uses TRBV5-6 and TRBJ1-6, with 7 bases identical to TRBD1. CDR1 and CDR2 (germline): SGHDT, YYEEEE. J lost 0 bases, V lost 4 bases, and 4 bases had no gene match. This CDR3 contains 16 residues. This CDR3 reads CASSMTGSSYNSPLHF. As DNA, the CDR3 is TGTGCCAGCAGCATGACAGGGAGCTCCTATAATTCACCCCTCCACTTT.

The V gene is TRBV20-1, the J gene TRBJ1-5, with D hard to call. Germline V lookup: CDR1 DFQATT, CDR2 SNEGSKA (reference sequence). This CDR3 comprises 14 residues. Trimming shortened V by 0 bases and J by 6 bases, and 12 bases separated the two germline ends. Here the CDR3 DNA reads TGCAGTGCTAGAGATTCCCCATACTTTCAGCCCCAGCATTTT. Protein: CSARDSPYFQPQHF.

The chain couples TRBV4-1 to TRBJ2-3; D is undetermined. The CDR3 totals 15 residues. Germline lookup yields CDR1 MGHRA and CDR2 YSYEKL. V gave up 0 bases and J gave up 2 bases, with 9 bases separating them. The CDR3 is CASSQDQTFTDTQYF. The CDR3 DNA reads as TGCGCCAGCAGCCAAGATCAAACATTCACAGATACGCAGTATTTT.